This TCR beta chain originates from a study of blood T cell repertoires in COVID-19. Overall study: Samples of COVID-19 (acute and convalescent) were obtained from the United States, Italy and Spain. PBMCs, B-cell-depleted T cells, or T cells were the source of the cDNA or gDNA that made up the material.

Authors' methods: Amplification of reference gene primers was used by the study to estimate nucleated cell counts. The assay was immunoSEQ multiplex PCR, and TCRdb's table has in-frame clones only and misses some. V, J and clone size were drawn from that table, and D and trimming were deduced from the DNA. This sample has more than 95,000 clones, with about 79% found just once. Trimming stripped 2 bases from V and 0 bases from J, with 9 bases between. Per germline, CDR1 SGHDT and CDR2 YYEEEE. This CDR3 is 14 amino acids long. This receptor was taken from a man aged 40-49 years with active or convalescent COVID-19. The chain employs TRBV5-6 and TRBJ2-7; D ambiguous. Sequencing was performed on peripheral blood. This CDR3 is CASSFTRFSYEQYF. The CDR3 coding sequence is TGTGCCAGCAGCTTTACGAGATTCTCCTACGAGCAGTACTTC.